The following is a T cell receptor beta chain sequence with its context. Its target antigen remains unknown. No much larger clone is present one base from it, and per-base qualities are unavailable. Without any cell sorting, total RNA and DNA were co-extracted from 20-30 mg of bulk tissue using the AllPrep DNA/RNA mini kit. Between late 2015 and March 2016, roughly five patients in China with histopathologically diagnosed primary liver carcinoma had their tumors surgically resected. Chronic HBV infection was present in the patients, and the patients were treatment-naive at sampling. Each tumor was sampled at five spatially separated regions: the tumor centre plus the superior, inferior, left-lateral and right-lateral poles. Histology showed that every tumor sample contained more than 80% viable tumor cells. Fresh tumor and adjacent tissue pieces were bisected, with one half stored in RNAlater at -80 degrees C and the other half sent for histology.

The sample is drawn from a study of tumor-infiltrating lymphocytes in primary liver carcinoma (dated by TCRdb to 2016 to 2017). For the wider study: Of the five patients (three men and two women, aged 30 to 69 years), four had hepatocellular carcinoma and one had combined HCC and intrahepatic cholangiocarcinoma. Samples yielded roughly 3.5 to 8 million productive TCRbeta reads; read depth did not differ significantly between tissue types. The approximately 25 tumor region samples were profiled with Agilent mRNA microarrays so that TCRbeta repertoire diversity could be related to the local molecular phenotype. TCRbeta repertoire sequencing, expression microarrays and whole-exome sequencing were combined in the study across five regions of each liver tumor, with adjacent normal tissue and blood also included. The five patients had tumors of stage T1-T3 N0M0, with maximum diameters ranging from about 4 to 11 cm. Reproducibility between technical replicate repertoires was high, with correlation coefficients above 0.95 and mean shared-clone rates about 0.9. A total of 35 specimens from 5 patients underwent TCRbeta repertoire sequencing, comprising some 25 tumor regions, 5 adjacent noncancerous liver tissues and 5 peripheral blood samples.

V is shortened by 4 bases, J by 2 bases, and the region joining them spans 25 bases. From its cysteine to its phenylalanine, the CDR3 spans 19 amino acids. The CDR3 DNA has 57 bases and is translated from base 1. CDR1 and CDR2, looked up from the germline V gene (reference sequence), are SGHAT and FQDESV. Using a constant-region primer and ProtoScript II reverse transcriptase, TCRbeta-specific cDNA was reverse-transcribed from about 460 ng total RNA. TCRbeta libraries were built with three nested multiplex PCR rounds, a slightly modified ARM-PCR procedure. The first two PCR rounds used multiplex TRBV1-TRBV30 forward primers with a Cbeta reverse primer, each for approximately 11 cycles. Sample barcodes and Illumina adapters were added in a final 25-cycle PCR using Deep VentR polymerase. Before sequencing, amplicons of 200-500 bp were gel-purified using a QIAquick gel extraction kit. TCRbeta amplicons were sequenced on an Illumina HiSeq 2500 with 250-bp paired-end reads. Under the source paper's analysis protocol: Quality trimming of reads was performed with Trimmomatic v0.33, and paired reads were merged with FLASH v1.2.11 so that full CDR3 sequences could be recovered. V, D and J germline segments were assigned to the rearranged TCRbeta sequences using MiGEC v1.2.1b. Clonotype statistics, along with Shannon-Wiener diversity indices, were calculated using VDJtools v1.0.0. Except for diversity analysis, only the 250 most abundant clonotypes of each sample were used in subsequent analyses to reduce sampling bias. Using fastp trimming at Q25 and MiXCR clonotype assembly, TCRdb reanalyzed the public sequencing data and kept in-frame beta chains. Rows merge per CDR3 protein into single entries with the most common DNA and genes. The V and J calls here are based on TCRdb, not the publication. For this sample the table gives under 200,000 distinct CDR3 sequences, of which around four fifths were detected only once. The ten largest clonotypes hold about a sixth of the sample.

Beyond this particular receptor, the publication reports: Just about 8-25% of top clones turned up in all five regions of a tumor, which suggests spatial heterogeneity among tumor-infiltrating T cells. Compared with blood, tumors had a significantly larger share of the repertoire taken up by the top 250 clones (p = 0.039). Because the samples were bulk and unsorted, CD4+ and CD8+ T cell repertoires could not be compared. Repertoire overlap was found to be higher between tumor regions (mean about 36%) than between tumor-adjacent (approximately 17%) or tumor-blood (approximately 15%) pairs, consistent with antigen-driven expansion. Only the TCR beta chain was sequenced, so true repertoire diversity is likely underestimated because unpaired alpha chains were not captured. The study included only four to six patients, and the authors note findings should be validated in a larger study.

The sequencing sample was made of tumor tissue from primary liver carcinoma. This sequence uses TRBV11-1 and TRBJ2-3; TRBD2 is perhaps the D gene, given 5 matching bases. The TCR originated in a man aged 35 to 55 with primary liver carcinoma and hepatitis B virus infection. This receptor carries the CDR3 CASSSGGSSLGAHTDTQYF. The nucleotides are TGTGCCAGCAGCTCTGGAGGAAGCTCTCTTGGAGCCCACACAGATACGCAGTATTTT. With all but the CDR3 taken from the reference TRBV11-1 and TRBJ2-3 genes, the full variable domain is: EAEVAQSPRYKITEKSQAVAFWCDPISGHATLYWYRQILGQGPELLVQFQDESVVDDSQLPKDRFSAERLKGVDSTLKIQPAELGDSAMYLCASSSGGSSLGAHTDTQYFGPGTRLTVL.